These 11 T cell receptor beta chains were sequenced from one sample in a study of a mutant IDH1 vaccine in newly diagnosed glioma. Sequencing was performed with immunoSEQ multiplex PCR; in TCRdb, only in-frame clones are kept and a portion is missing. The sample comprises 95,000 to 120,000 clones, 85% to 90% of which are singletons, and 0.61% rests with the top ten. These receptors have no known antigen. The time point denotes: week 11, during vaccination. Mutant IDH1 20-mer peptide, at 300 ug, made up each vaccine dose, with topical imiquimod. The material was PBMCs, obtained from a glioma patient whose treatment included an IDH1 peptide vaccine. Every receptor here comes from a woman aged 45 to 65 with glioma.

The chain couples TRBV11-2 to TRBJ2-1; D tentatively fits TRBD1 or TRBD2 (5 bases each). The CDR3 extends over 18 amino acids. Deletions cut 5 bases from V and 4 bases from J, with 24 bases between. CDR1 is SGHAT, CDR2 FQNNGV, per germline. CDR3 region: CASSDWGFRTEAYNEQFF. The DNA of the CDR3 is TGTGCCAGCAGCGACTGGGGGTTCCGGACGGAGGCATACAATGAGCAGTTCTTC. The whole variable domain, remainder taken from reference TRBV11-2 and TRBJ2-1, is EAGVAQSPRYKIIEKRQSVAFWCNPISGHATLYWYQQILGQGPKLLIQFQNNGVVDDSQLPKDRFSAERLKGVDSTLKIQPAKLEDSAVYLCASSDWGFRTEAYNEQFFGPGTRLTVL.

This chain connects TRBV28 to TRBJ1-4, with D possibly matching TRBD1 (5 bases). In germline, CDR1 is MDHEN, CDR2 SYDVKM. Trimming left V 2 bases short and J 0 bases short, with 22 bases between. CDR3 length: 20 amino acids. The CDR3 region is CASSLEGQGRWAPTNEKLFF. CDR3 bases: TGTGCCAGCAGTTTAGAGGGGCAGGGAAGGTGGGCGCCAACTAATGAAAAACTGTTTTTT.

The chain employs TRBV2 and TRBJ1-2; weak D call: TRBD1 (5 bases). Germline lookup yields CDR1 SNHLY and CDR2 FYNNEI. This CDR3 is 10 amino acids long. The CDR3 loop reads CGPVGEGYTF. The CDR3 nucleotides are TGTGGTCCGGTGGGGGAAGGCTACACCTTC.

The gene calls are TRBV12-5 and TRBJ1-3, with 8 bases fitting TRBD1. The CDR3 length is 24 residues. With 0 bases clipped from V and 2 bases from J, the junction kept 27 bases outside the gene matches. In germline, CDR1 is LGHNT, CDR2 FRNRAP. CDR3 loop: CASGLVQSGGLYRSGWAAGNTIYF. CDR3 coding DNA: TGTGCTAGTGGTTTGGTACAGTCAGGGGGCCTATACAGGTCTGGTTGGGCTGCTGGAAACACCATATATTTT. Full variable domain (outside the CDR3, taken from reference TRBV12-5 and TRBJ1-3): DARVTQTPRHKVTEMGQEVTMRCQPILGHNTVFWYRQTMMQGLELLAYFRNRAPLDDSGMPKDRFSAEMPDATLATLKIQPSEPRDSAVYFCASGLVQSGGLYRSGWAAGNTIYFGEGSWLTVV.

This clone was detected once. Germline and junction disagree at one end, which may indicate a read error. The CDR3 sequence: CASSPSRGGETQYF. The CDR3 DNA reads TGTGCTAGCAGCCCTAGCAGGGGAGGGGAGACCCAGTACTTC. This chain connects TRBV7-7 to TRBJ2-5; D might be TRBD2 (7 bases). This CDR3 region has 14 residues. Germline V CDR1 and CDR2: SSHAT, FNYEAQ (reference sequence).

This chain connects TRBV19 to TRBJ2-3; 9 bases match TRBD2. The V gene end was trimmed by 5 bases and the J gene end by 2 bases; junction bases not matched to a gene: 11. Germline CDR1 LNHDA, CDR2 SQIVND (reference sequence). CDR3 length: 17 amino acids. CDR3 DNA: TGTGCCAGTAGTCCCCGTGGGCTAGCGGGGACCACAGATACGCAGTATTTT. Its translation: CASSPRGLAGTTDTQYF.

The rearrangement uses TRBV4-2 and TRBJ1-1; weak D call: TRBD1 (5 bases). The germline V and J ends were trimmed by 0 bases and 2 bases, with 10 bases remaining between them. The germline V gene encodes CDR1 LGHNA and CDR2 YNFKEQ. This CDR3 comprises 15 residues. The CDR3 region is CASSQDGQGNTEAFF. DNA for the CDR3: TGTGCCAGCAGCCAAGATGGTCAGGGTAACACTGAAGCTTTCTTT.

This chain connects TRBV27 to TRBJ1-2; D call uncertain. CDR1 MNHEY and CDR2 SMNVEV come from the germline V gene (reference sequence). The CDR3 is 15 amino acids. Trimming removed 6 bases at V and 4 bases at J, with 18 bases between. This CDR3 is CASSVKGGRIYGYTF. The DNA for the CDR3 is TGTGCCAGCAGCGTAAAGGGTGGCAGAATCTATGGCTACACCTTC.

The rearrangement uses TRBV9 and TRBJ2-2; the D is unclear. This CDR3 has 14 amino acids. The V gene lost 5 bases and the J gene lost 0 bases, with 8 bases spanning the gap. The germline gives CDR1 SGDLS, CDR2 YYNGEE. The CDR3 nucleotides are TGTGCCAGCAGTGCCGGGCCGAACACCGGGGAGCTGTTTTTT. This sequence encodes CASSAGPNTGELFF.

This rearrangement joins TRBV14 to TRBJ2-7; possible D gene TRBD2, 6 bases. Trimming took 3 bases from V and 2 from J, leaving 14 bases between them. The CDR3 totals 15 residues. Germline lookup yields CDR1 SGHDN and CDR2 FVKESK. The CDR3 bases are TGTGCCAGCAGCCAGCTAACTAGCAGAGCCTACGAGCAGTACTTC. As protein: CASSQLTSRAYEQYF.

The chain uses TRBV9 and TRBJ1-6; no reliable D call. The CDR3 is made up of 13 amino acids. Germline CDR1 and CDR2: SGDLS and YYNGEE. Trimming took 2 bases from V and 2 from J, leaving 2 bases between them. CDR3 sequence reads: CASSVAYNSPLHF. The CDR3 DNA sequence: TGTGCCAGCAGCGTCGCCTATAATTCACCCCTCCACTTT.